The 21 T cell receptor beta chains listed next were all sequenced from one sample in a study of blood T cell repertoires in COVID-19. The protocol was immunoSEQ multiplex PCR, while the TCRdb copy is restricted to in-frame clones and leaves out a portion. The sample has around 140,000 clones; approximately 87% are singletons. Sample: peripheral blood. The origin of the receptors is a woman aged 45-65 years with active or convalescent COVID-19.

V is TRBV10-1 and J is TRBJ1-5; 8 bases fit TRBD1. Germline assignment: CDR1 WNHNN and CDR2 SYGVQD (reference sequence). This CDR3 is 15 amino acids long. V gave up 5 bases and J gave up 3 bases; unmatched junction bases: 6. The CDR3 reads CASSPGDRINQPQHF. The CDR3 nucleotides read TGCGCCAGCAGTCCTGGGGACAGGATCAATCAGCCCCAGCATTTT.

The CDR3 region is CSAERGYEQYF. In nucleotides, the CDR3 is TGCAGTGCCGAGCGGGGGTACGAGCAGTACTTC. The rearrangement links TRBV20-1 to TRBJ2-7; TRBD2 agrees at 8 bases. Trimming cost V 6 bases and J 4 bases; bases outside gene matches: 2. Germline CDR1 reads DFQATT; CDR2 reads SNEGSKA (reference sequence). The length of the CDR3 is 11 residues.

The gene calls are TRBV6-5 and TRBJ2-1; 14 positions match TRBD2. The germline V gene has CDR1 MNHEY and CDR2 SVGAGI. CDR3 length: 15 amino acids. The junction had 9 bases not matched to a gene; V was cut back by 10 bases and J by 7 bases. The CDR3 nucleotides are TGTGCCACCAGATCCGGGACTAGCGGGAGAAATGAGCAGTTCTTC. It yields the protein CATRSGTSGRNEQFF.

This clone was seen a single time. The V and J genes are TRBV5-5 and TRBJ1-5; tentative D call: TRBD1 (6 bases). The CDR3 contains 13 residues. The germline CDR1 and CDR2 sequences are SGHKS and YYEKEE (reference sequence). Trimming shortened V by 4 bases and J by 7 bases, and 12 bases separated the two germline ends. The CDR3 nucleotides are TGTGCCAGCAGCCCTACAGGGAACCAGCCCCAGCATTTT. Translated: CASSPTGNQPQHF.

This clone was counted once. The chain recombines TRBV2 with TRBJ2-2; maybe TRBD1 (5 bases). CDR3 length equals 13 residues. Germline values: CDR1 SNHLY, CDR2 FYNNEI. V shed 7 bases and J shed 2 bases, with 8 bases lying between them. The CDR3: CASTQGNTGELFF. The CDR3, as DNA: TGTGCCAGCACTCAGGGAAACACCGGGGAGCTGTTTTTT.

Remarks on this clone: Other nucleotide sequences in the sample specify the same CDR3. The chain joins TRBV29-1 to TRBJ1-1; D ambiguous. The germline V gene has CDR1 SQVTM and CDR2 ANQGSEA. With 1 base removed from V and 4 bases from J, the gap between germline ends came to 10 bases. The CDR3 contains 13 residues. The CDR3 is CSVEGRVGTEAFF. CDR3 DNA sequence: TGCAGCGTTGAAGGGAGGGTGGGCACTGAAGCTTTCTTT.

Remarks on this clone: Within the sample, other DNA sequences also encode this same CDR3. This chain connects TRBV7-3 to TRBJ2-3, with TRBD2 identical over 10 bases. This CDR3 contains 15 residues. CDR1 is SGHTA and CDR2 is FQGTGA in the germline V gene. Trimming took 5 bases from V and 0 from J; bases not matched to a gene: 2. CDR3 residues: CASSNSGRSTDTQYF. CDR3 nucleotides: TGTGCCAGCAGCAATAGCGGGAGGAGCACAGATACGCAGTATTTT.

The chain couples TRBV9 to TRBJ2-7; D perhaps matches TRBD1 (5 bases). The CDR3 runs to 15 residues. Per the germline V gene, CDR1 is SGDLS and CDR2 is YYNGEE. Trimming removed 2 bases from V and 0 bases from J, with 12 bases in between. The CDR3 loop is CASSVGPGSSYEQYF. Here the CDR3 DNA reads TGTGCCAGCAGCGTGGGCCCAGGGTCCTCCTACGAGCAGTACTTC.

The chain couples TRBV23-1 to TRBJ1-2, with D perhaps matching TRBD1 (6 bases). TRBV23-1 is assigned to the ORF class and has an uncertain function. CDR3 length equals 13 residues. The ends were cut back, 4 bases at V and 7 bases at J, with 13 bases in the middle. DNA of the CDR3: TGCGCCAGCAGTCCCTCCACAGGGTTTGGCTACACCTTC. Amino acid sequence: CASSPSTGFGYTF.

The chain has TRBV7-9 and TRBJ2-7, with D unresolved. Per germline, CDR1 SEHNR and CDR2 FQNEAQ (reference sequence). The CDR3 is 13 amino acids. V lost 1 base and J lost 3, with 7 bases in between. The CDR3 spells CASSLEVSYEQYF. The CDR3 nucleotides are TGTGCCAGCAGCTTAGAAGTCAGCTACGAGCAGTACTTC. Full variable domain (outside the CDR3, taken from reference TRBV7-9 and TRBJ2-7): DTGVSQNPRHKITKRGQNVTFRCDPISEHNRLYWYRQTLGQGPEFLTYFQNEAQLEKSRLLSDRFSAERPKGSFSTLEIQRTEQGDSAMYLCASSLEVSYEQYFGPGTRLTVT.

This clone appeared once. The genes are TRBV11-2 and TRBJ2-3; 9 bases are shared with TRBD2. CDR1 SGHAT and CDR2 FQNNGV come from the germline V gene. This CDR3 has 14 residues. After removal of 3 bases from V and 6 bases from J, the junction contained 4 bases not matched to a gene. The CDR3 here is CASSFSGSPDTQYF. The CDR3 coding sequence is TGTGCCAGCAGCTTTAGCGGGAGCCCGGATACGCAGTATTTT.

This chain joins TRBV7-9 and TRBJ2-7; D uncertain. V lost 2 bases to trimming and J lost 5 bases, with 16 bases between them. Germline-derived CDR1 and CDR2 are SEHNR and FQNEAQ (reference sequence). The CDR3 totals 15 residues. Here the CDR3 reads CASSLSSGTIHEQYF. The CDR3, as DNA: TGTGCCAGCAGCTTATCTTCAGGAACAATTCACGAGCAGTACTTC.

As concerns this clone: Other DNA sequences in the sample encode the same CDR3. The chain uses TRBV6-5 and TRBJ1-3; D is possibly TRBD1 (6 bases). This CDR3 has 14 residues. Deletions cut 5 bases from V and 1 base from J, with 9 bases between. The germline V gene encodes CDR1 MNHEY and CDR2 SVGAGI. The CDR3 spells CASSRQGSGNTIYF. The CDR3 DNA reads TGTGCCAGCAGTAGGCAGGGGTCTGGAAACACCATATATTTT.

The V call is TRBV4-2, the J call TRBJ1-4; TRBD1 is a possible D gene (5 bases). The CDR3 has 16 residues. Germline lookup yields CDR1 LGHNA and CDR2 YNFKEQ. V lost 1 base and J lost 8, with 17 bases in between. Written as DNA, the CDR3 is TGTGCCAGCAGCCAAGTGCGGGGGATAGTAGGAGAAAAACTGTTTTTT. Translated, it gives CASSQVRGIVGEKLFF.

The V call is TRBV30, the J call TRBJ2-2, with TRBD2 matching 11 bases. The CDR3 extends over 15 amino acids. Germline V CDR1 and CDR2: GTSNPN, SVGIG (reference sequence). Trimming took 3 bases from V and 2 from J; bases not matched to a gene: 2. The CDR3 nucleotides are TGTGCCTGGAGCGGACTAGCGGGTAACACCGGGGAGCTGTTTTTT. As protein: CAWSGLAGNTGELFF.

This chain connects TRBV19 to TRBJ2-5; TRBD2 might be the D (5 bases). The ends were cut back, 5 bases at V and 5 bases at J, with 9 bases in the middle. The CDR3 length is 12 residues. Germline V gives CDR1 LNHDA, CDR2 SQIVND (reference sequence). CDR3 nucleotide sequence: TGTGCCAGTAGTGTGGGCGGGGAGACCCAGTACTTC. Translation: CASSVGGETQYF.

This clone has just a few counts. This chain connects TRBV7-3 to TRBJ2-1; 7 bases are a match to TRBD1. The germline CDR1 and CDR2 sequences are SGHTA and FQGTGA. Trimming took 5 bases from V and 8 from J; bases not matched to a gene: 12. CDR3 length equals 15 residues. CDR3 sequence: CASSLQGRNEDEQFF. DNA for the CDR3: TGTGCCAGCAGCCTACAGGGGCGGAACGAGGATGAGCAGTTCTTC.

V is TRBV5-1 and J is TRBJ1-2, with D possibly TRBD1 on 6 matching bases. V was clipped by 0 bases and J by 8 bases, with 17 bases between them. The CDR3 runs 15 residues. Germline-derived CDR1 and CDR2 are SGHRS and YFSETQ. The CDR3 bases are TGCGCCAGCAGCTTGGGAACTACAGGGATTGGGGGCTACACCTTC. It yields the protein CASSLGTTGIGGYTF.

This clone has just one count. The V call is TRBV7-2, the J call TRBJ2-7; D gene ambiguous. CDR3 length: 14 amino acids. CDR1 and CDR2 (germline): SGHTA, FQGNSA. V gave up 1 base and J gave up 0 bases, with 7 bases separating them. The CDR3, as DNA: TGTGCCAGCAGCTTAGGTTACAGCTCCTACGAGCAGTACTTC. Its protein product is CASSLGYSSYEQYF. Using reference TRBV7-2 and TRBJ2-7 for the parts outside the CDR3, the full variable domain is GAGVSQSPSNKVTEKGKDVELRCDPISGHTALYWYRQSLGQGLEFLIYFQGNSAPDKSGLPSDRFSAERTGGSVSTLTIQRTQQEDSAVYLCASSLGYSSYEQYFGPGTRLTVT.

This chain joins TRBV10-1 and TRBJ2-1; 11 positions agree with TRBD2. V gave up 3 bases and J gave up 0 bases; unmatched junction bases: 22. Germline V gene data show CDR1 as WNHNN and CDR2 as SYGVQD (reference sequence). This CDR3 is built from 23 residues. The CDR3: CASSETRSTSGITGVSSYNEQFF. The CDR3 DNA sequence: TGCGCCAGCAGTGAAACCCGATCGACTAGCGGGATTACAGGGGTTAGCTCCTACAATGAGCAGTTCTTC.

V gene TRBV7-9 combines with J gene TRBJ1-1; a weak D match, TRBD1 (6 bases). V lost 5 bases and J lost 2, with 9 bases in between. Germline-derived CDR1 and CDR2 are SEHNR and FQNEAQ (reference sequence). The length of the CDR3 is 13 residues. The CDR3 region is CASSRGGNTEAFF. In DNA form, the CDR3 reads TGTGCCAGCAGCAGAGGGGGAAACACTGAAGCTTTCTTT.